The rows below give T cell receptor beta chains drawn from one sample of a study of control samples from healthy donors and cancer patients. Repertoires were generated with immunoSEQ multiplex PCR, while TCRdb's copy carries only in-frame clones and drops some. The sample lists 150,000 to 200,000 clones, 90% to 95% occurring once. The source material was blood. These receptors came from a woman in her thirties in good health. Each CDR3 is given with its conserved first and last residue. A D gene is named only where the DNA matches it firmly. A row's size may be missing; if present it is once, few, many or a size class.

abundance	v_gene	j_gene	d_gene	CDR3aa	CDR3nt
NA	TRBV2	TRBJ1-5	NA	CASSDRISNQPQHF	TGTGCCAGCAGTGATAGGATTAGCAATCAGCCCCAGCATTTT
NA	TRBV5-1	TRBJ2-1	NA	CASSFGDYNEQFF	TGCGCCAGCAGCTTCGGGGACTACAATGAGCAGTTCTTC
NA	TRBV4-2	TRBJ2-1	TRBD2	CASSASGGAYNEQFF	TGTGCCAGCAGCGCGAGCGGGGGCGCCTACAATGAGCAGTTCTTC
once	TRBV27	TRBJ2-5	NA	CASSLTAIQETQYF	TGTGCCAGCAGTTTGACAGCTATCCAAGAGACCCAGTACTTC
NA	TRBV4-2	TRBJ1-4	TRBD1	CASSLGTGGGKLFF	TGTGCCAGCAGTCTAGGGACAGGGGGCGGAAAACTGTTTTTT
NA	TRBV4-1	TRBJ2-7	NA	CASSQRIQGPQYEQYF	TGCGCCAGCAGCCAAAGGATACAGGGACCACAATACGAGCAGTACTTC
NA	TRBV6-5	TRBJ2-1	TRBD2	CASSTGLAAYNEQFF	TGTGCCAGCAGTACGGGACTAGCGGCCTACAATGAGCAGTTCTTC
once	TRBV28	TRBJ2-4	TRBD2	CASGSIAGAKNIQYF	TGTGCCAGCGGATCGATAGCGGGAGCCAAAAACATTCAGTACTTC
NA	TRBV19	TRBJ1-5	TRBD1	CASRTQGAGNQPQHF	TGTGCCAGTCGAACCCAGGGGGCCGGCAATCAGCCCCAGCATTTT
NA	TRBV29-1	TRBJ2-2	NA	CSVKGASNTGELFF	TGCAGCGTTAAAGGGGCTTCTAACACCGGGGAGCTGTTTTTT
NA	TRBV5-1	TRBJ2-5	TRBD2	CASSLALASGRETQYF	TGCGCCAGCAGCTTGGCACTAGCTAGCGGGAGGGAGACCCAGTACTTC
NA	TRBV7-9	TRBJ2-5	TRBD2	CASRIAGQETQYF	TGTGCCAGCAGAATAGCGGGACAAGAGACCCAGTACTTC
once	TRBV9	TRBJ2-3	TRBD2	CASSVASGRTDTQYF	TGTGCCAGCAGCGTAGCTAGCGGGAGGACAGATACGCAGTATTTT
NA	TRBV7-8	TRBJ1-1	TRBD1	CASSLTGLSEAFF	TGTGCCAGCAGCTTGACAGGGTTATCTGAAGCTTTCTTT
NA	TRBV5-1	TRBJ1-3	NA	CASRPDSSGNTIYF	TGCGCCAGCAGACCGGACAGCTCTGGAAACACCATATATTTT
NA	TRBV2	TRBJ1-4	NA	CASRQGNEKLFF	TGTGCCAGCAGACAGGGCAATGAAAAACTGTTTTTT
NA	TRBV19	TRBJ2-3	TRBD1	CASSLGQGTDTQYF	TGTGCCAGTAGTCTCGGACAGGGCACAGATACGCAGTATTTT
NA	TRBV19	TRBJ1-5	TRBD1	CASSGTGSNQPQHF	TGTGCCAGTAGCGGGACAGGTAGCAATCAGCCCCAGCATTTT
once	TRBV27	TRBJ1-4	NA	CASSPQGFGEKLFF	TGTGCCAGCAGTCCCCAGGGCTTCGGAGAAAAACTGTTTTTT
NA	TRBV10-3	TRBJ2-5	NA	CAISDPGQLQETQYF	TGTGCCATCAGTGATCCGGGACAACTCCAAGAGACCCAGTACTTC
NA	TRBV5-1	TRBJ1-5	NA	CASSRDSNQPQHF	TGCGCCAGCAGTCGGGACAGCAATCAGCCCCAGCATTTT
NA	TRBV3-1/TRBV3-2	TRBJ1-2	NA	CASSQAGMDYGYTF	TGTGCCAGCAGCCAAGCAGGGATGGACTATGGCTACACCTTC
NA	TRBV11-3	TRBJ1-1	NA	CASSLTGNTEAFF	TGTGCCAGCAGCTTGACGGGGAACACTGAAGCTTTCTTT
NA	TRBV19	TRBJ2-3	TRBD2	CASSGTSRSTDTQYF	TGTGCCAGTAGCGGGACTAGCCGCTCCACAGATACGCAGTATTTT
NA	TRBV6-4	TRBJ2-1	NA	CASSEGGSYNEQFF	TGTGCCAGCAGTGAGGGCGGATCCTACAATGAGCAGTTCTTC
NA	TRBV5-1	TRBJ2-1	TRBD2	CASKGAGVNYNEQFF	TGCGCCAGCAAAGGAGCGGGAGTCAACTACAATGAGCAGTTCTTC
NA	TRBV27	TRBJ1-6	TRBD1	CASSYRGWNSPLHF	TGTGCCAGCAGTTACAGGGGATGGAATTCACCCCTCCACTTT
NA	TRBV7-6	TRBJ2-2	NA	CASSLVEGTGELFF	TGTGCCAGCAGCTTAGTAGAAGGGACCGGGGAGCTGTTTTTT
NA	TRBV7-8	TRBJ1-6	NA	CASSLAGDSPLHF	TGTGCCAGCAGCTTAGCAGGGGACTCACCCCTCCACTTT
NA	TRBV6-4	TRBJ2-3	TRBD2	CASSAGTSGGSDTQYF	TGTGCCAGCAGTGCGGGGACTAGCGGGGGCTCAGATACGCAGTATTTT
NA	TRBV12-3/TRBV12-4	TRBJ1-3	NA	CASSFISGNTIYF	TGTGCCAGCAGTTTCATCTCTGGAAACACCATATATTTT
NA	TRBV6-2/TRBV6-3	TRBJ2-7	TRBD2	CASSYGTSGRRRYEQYF	TGTGCCAGCAGTTACGGGACTAGCGGGAGGAGACGGTACGAGCAGTACTTC
NA	TRBV5-5	TRBJ2-3	TRBD2	CASSLTSGGGYTQYF	TGTGCCAGCAGCCTAACTAGCGGGGGAGGTTATACGCAGTATTTT
few	TRBV12-3/TRBV12-4	TRBJ1-5	TRBD1	CASRDRGNQPQHF	TGTGCCAGCAGAGACAGGGGGAATCAGCCCCAGCATTTT
NA	TRBV6-2/TRBV6-3	TRBJ2-2	NA	CASSYYGPNTGELFF	TGTGCCAGCAGTTACTACGGACCAAACACCGGGGAGCTGTTTTTT
NA	TRBV14	TRBJ2-7	NA	CASSQVPGAGYEQYF	TGTGCCAGCAGCCAAGTCCCAGGGGCGGGATACGAGCAGTACTTC
NA	TRBV7-7	TRBJ2-5	TRBD1	CASSSAGGRSETQYF	TGTGCTAGCAGCTCCGCAGGGGGCAGGTCCGAGACCCAGTACTTC
NA	TRBV7-9	TRBJ2-2	TRBD1	CASSWTGANTGELFF	TGTGCCAGCAGCTGGACAGGGGCCAACACCGGGGAGCTGTTTTTT
NA	TRBV6-6	TRBJ2-7	TRBD2	CASSYAGGPSYEQYF	TGTGCCAGCAGTTACGCGGGAGGGCCCTCCTACGAGCAGTACTTC
NA	TRBV11-2	TRBJ2-1	TRBD2	CASTLAGPYNEQFF	TGTGCCAGCACCCTAGCGGGGCCCTACAATGAGCAGTTCTTC
NA	TRBV4-1	TRBJ1-5	NA	CASSQDWGGLGNQPQHF	TGCGCCAGCAGCCAAGATTGGGGGGGACTAGGCAATCAGCCCCAGCATTTT
NA	TRBV6-5	TRBJ2-3	NA	CASSYGPSTDTQYF	TGTGCCAGCAGTTACGGACCGAGCACAGATACGCAGTATTTT